This T cell receptor beta chain was captured by sequencing in a study of vaccination effects on CD4 cells after COVID-19. For this clone: The antigen is not known.

Repertoires were generated with immunoSEQ multiplex PCR, while TCRdb's copy carries only in-frame clones and drops some. Of around 55,000 clones listed, under 75% are singletons. V dropped 7 bases and J dropped 2; count of bases not matched to a gene: 7. This CDR3 has 14 residues. CDR1 and CDR2 (germline): SQVTM, ANQGSEA. Within the ViraFEST assay, antigen-specific CD4+ T cells underwent expansion with viral peptide pools prior to sequencing. On roughly day 10 of culture, CD4+ T cells were separated out. Nucleocapsid antibodies stayed negative before and after vaccination, showing no earlier SARS-CoV-2 infection. Whole-study results and caveats: Marked clonal contraction of infection- and vaccine-induced clones was seen late after vaccination.

The sequencing used CD4+ T cells from PBMCs cultured with SARS-CoV-2 spike peptides, collected before COVID-19 vaccination. The chain joins TRBV29-1 to TRBJ2-1, with 8 bases matching TRBD1. This TCR derives from a human donor who received a COVID-19 vaccine. CDR3 protein: CSGGKQGAYNEQFF. The DNA for the CDR3 is TGCAGCGGGGGGAAACAGGGGGCCTACAATGAGCAGTTCTTC.